The 22 T cell receptor beta chains reported below all come from one sample, sequenced in a study of blood T cell repertoires in COVID-19. Sequenced by immunoSEQ multiplex PCR; TCRdb stores in-frame clones only, minus some. The sample consists of hundreds of thousands of clones, approximately 90% of them appearing once. The specimen was peripheral blood. The source is a young woman with active or convalescent COVID-19.

The chain recombines TRBV2 with TRBJ1-1; D ambiguous. V shed 4 bases and J shed 6 bases, with 6 bases lying between them. Germline V CDR1 and CDR2: SNHLY, FYNNEI. The CDR3 is made up of 11 amino acids. The CDR3 region is CASSGDAEAFF. The CDR3 nucleotides are TGTGCCAGCAGTGGAGATGCTGAAGCTTTCTTT.

This chain connects TRBV6-5 to TRBJ1-4, with 8 bases matching TRBD1. V was pared by 5 bases and J by 6 bases, with 8 bases of the junction left unmatched. The length of the CDR3 is 15 residues. Germline CDR1 MNHEY, CDR2 SVGAGI. The CDR3 reads CASSPPGQVDEKLFF. CDR3 in DNA: TGTGCCAGCAGTCCTCCGGGACAGGTGGATGAAAAACTGTTTTTT.

This clone was observed once. This chain links TRBV23-1 with TRBJ1-6; the D gene is possibly TRBD1 (6 bases). TRBV23-1 falls under the ORF class, with uncertain function. This CDR3 is 13 amino acids long. V dropped 7 bases and J dropped 7 bases, with 11 bases sitting between them. The CDR3: CASKDRRNSPLHF. In DNA, the CDR3 is TGCGCCAGCAAGGACAGACGGAATTCACCCCTCCACTTT.

CDR3: CASVKQGSPEAFF. CDR3 DNA sequence: TGTGCTAGTGTCAAACAGGGTTCCCCTGAAGCTTTCTTT. The rearrangement uses TRBV12-5 and TRBJ1-1; D is perhaps TRBD1 (6 bases). V shed 7 bases and J shed 6 bases, with 15 bases lying between them. This CDR3 contains 13 residues. Germline CDR1 LGHNT, CDR2 FRNRAP.

The V call is TRBV2, the J call TRBJ1-2, with D possibly matching TRBD1 (5 bases). Germline CDR1 is SNHLY and CDR2 is FYNNEI. This CDR3 has 16 amino acids. With 4 bases removed from V and 4 bases from J, the gap between germline ends came to 19 bases. For the CDR3, the DNA is TGTGCCAGCAGTGGTATGGGGCAAAAGGAGATCTATGGCTACACCTTC. Protein: CASSGMGQKEIYGYTF.

The rearrangement uses TRBV14 and TRBJ2-5, with TRBD2 identical over 8 bases. The CDR3 spans 14 residues. Germline loops: CDR1 SGHDN, CDR2 FVKESK. After removal of 1 base from V and 7 bases from J, the junction contained 5 bases not matched to a gene. In nucleotides, the CDR3 is TGTGCCAGCAGCCAAGCACCCCGGGGGGGGACCCAGTACTTC. It specifies CASSQAPRGGTQYF.

The chain employs TRBV18 and TRBJ2-7; no clear D gene. The germline V gene has CDR1 KGHSH and CDR2 LQKENI. The CDR3 has 13 residues. V was shortened by 3 bases and J by 3 bases, with 9 bases between the two germline ends. The CDR3, as DNA: TGTGCCAGCTCACCGAGGTCAGACTACGAGCAGTACTTC. This codes for CASSPRSDYEQYF.

The chain combines TRBV5-1 with TRBJ1-1; 7 positions agree with TRBD1. The CDR3 is 14 amino acids. The V gene end was trimmed by 4 bases and the J gene end by 5 bases; junction bases not matched to a gene: 8. CDR1 is SGHRS and CDR2 is YFSETQ in the germline V gene. This CDR3 reads CASSQGQIKTEAFF. CDR3 in DNA: TGCGCCAGCAGCCAGGGACAGATTAAAACTGAAGCTTTCTTT.

This chain joins TRBV27 and TRBJ2-7; D is possibly TRBD2 (5 bases). Germline V CDR1 and CDR2: MNHEY, SMNVEV (reference sequence). CDR3 length equals 15 residues. Trimming stripped 4 bases from V and 0 bases from J, with 13 bases between. CDR3 region: CASSYQVGSSYEQYF. Written as DNA, the CDR3 is TGTGCCAGCAGTTACCAAGTGGGGAGCTCCTACGAGCAGTACTTC.

The chain has TRBV28 and TRBJ2-1; 10 bases are a match to TRBD2. V lost 8 bases to trimming and J lost 0 bases; unmatched junction nucleotides: 13. Looked up from germline, CDR1 is MDHEN and CDR2 is SYDVKM. The CDR3 has 18 residues. In nucleotides, the CDR3 is TGTGCCAGCCGACTGATTAGCGGGAGGCCTCCCTCCTACAATGAGCAGTTCTTC. Translating gives CASRLISGRPPSYNEQFF.

The CDR3, as DNA: TGCGCCAGCAGTGAGTCGGCGGGTTCGGGGGGTCTCGCTGAAGCTTTCTTT. It translates to CASSESAGSGGLAEAFF. The V call is TRBV10-2, the J call TRBJ1-1; maybe TRBD1 (5 bases). CDR3 length equals 17 residues. Deletions cut 0 bases from V and 6 bases from J, with 20 bases between. CDR1 WSHSY and CDR2 SAAADI come from the germline V gene.

This clone appeared a few times. This chain connects TRBV27 to TRBJ1-1; TRBD1 matches 9 bases. This CDR3 has 15 residues. With 6 bases clipped from V and 4 bases from J, the junction kept 9 bases outside the gene matches. CDR1 and CDR2 (germline): MNHEY, SMNVEV (reference sequence). CDR3: CASRVQGARGTEAFF. The CDR3 nucleotides are TGTGCCAGCAGAGTACAGGGGGCGCGGGGCACTGAAGCTTTCTTT.

This clone has more than one count but fewer than ten. V usage is TRBV7-9 and J usage is TRBJ2-3, with D possibly being TRBD1 (5 bases). The CDR3 has 13 amino acids. Germline loops: CDR1 SEHNR, CDR2 FQNEAQ (reference sequence). Trimming cost V 6 bases and J 1 base, with 8 bases left between them. The CDR3 nucleotides are TGTGCCAGCAGAGGGGTTGGCACAGATACGCAGTATTTT. Protein sequence: CASRGVGTDTQYF.

This clone was seen once. The chain's CDR3 is CASLGLTGTQYF. In DNA form, the CDR3 reads TGTGCCAGCCTTGGACTAACGGGGACCCAGTACTTC. The chain recombines TRBV3-1 (or the pseudogene TRBV3-2) with TRBJ2-5; D perhaps matches TRBD2 (6 bases). V was clipped by 8 bases and J by 7 bases, with 14 bases between them. Germline V CDR1 and CDR2: LGHDT, YNNKEL (reference sequence). CDR3 length equals 12 residues.

This clone came up a few times. The V and J genes are TRBV15 and TRBJ2-7; possible D gene TRBD2, 5 bases. The length of the CDR3 is 14 residues. Germline CDR1 reads LNHNV; CDR2 reads YYDKDF (reference sequence). V shed 1 base and J shed 2 bases, with 9 bases lying between them. The CDR3 loop is CATSRGDGTYEQYF. In DNA form, the CDR3 reads TGTGCCACCAGCAGAGGAGACGGGACCTACGAGCAGTACTTC.

This clone was seen just once. This rearrangement joins TRBV7-9 to TRBJ2-7, with 11 bases aligning to TRBD2. CDR1 and CDR2 (germline): SEHNR, FQNEAQ (reference sequence). Germline trimming cut 1 base from V and 3 bases from J; bases unmatched to any gene: 2. CDR3 length: 15 amino acids. Here the CDR3 reads CASSLGLAGLYEQYF. The CDR3, as DNA: TGTGCCAGCAGCTTAGGACTAGCGGGGCTCTACGAGCAGTACTTC.

The chain recombines TRBV4-1 with TRBJ2-1; D possibly corresponds to TRBD1 (5 bases). V was shortened by 1 base and J by 0 bases, with 13 bases between the two germline ends. Per the germline V gene, CDR1 is MGHRA and CDR2 is YSYEKL. The CDR3 length is 17 residues. CDR3 in DNA: TGCGCCAGCAGCCAAGTAGATCTGGGGCTCTCCTACAATGAGCAGTTCTTC. It codes for CASSQVDLGLSYNEQFF.

This chain uses TRBV19 with TRBJ2-2; 10 bases align to TRBD2. Germline V gene lookup returns CDR1 LNHDA and CDR2 SQIVND (reference sequence). J gave up 8 bases and V 3 bases, and 9 bases lay outside the gene matches. The CDR3 contains 16 residues. CDR3 loop: CASSIYGLAGVGELFF. The CDR3 DNA sequence: TGTGCCAGTAGTATCTATGGCCTAGCGGGAGTAGGGGAGCTGTTTTTT.

This clone was detected a few times. The genes are TRBV27 and TRBJ1-2; TRBD1 is a possible D gene (6 bases). The CDR3 loop spans 13 amino acids. Trimming took 5 bases from V and 8 from J, leaving 15 bases between them. The germline V gene has CDR1 MNHEY and CDR2 SMNVEV (reference sequence). CDR3 in amino acids: CASSPQGGSGYTF. The DNA of the CDR3 is TGTGCCAGCAGTCCACAGGGAGGGAGCGGCTACACCTTC.

This clone was found a few times. The J gene is TRBJ2-2, the V gene TRBV4-1; 13 nucleotides agree with TRBD2. The trim removed 4 bases at V and 7 bases at J, leaving 15 bases unmatched. CDR3 length: 19 residues. Germline V gene data show CDR1 as MGHRA and CDR2 as YSYEKL. The CDR3 protein is CASSRAPRTSGGSGGELFF. The CDR3 region has the DNA TGCGCCAGCAGCCGAGCGCCGAGGACTAGCGGGGGATCGGGCGGGGAGCTGTTTTTT.

The gene calls are TRBV7-2 and TRBJ1-3; D uncertain. The CDR3 contains 16 residues. The V end was cut by 1 base, the J end by 0 bases, with 10 bases between. Germline lookup yields CDR1 SGHTA and CDR2 FQGNSA. The CDR3, as DNA: TGTGCCAGCAGCTTAGGGACTTCATTCTCTGGAAACACCATATATTTT. It yields the protein CASSLGTSFSGNTIYF.

The chain links TRBV4-1 to TRBJ2-5; TRBD1 agrees at 8 bases. CDR3 length: 15 amino acids. The germline V gene has CDR1 MGHRA and CDR2 YSYEKL. V was pared by 3 bases and J by 4 bases, with 7 bases of the junction left unmatched. CDR3 in amino acids: CASSHQTGALETQYF. DNA for the CDR3: TGCGCCAGCAGCCACCAGACAGGGGCGTTAGAGACCCAGTACTTC.